These 15 T cell receptor beta chains were sequenced from one sample in a study of cytomegalovirus exposure and HLA in healthy donors. The PCR had 60 Vbeta and 13 Jbeta primers. Clones were sequenced by immunoSEQ multiplex PCR, and TCRdb holds only the in-frame ones, with some missing. The sample includes 170,000 or so clones, approximately 80% of them seen just once. Sequencing used PBMCs. The receptors shown here come from a man aged 18 to 29 in good health and CMV-seronegative.

The V call is TRBV9, the J call TRBJ1-1, with a tentative D call TRBD1 (5 bases). Germline-derived CDR1 and CDR2 are SGDLS and YYNGEE. The germline V and J ends were trimmed by 0 bases and 3 bases, with 6 bases remaining between them. The CDR3 runs to 13 residues. CDR3 sequence reads: CASSVATDTEAFF. CDR3 coding DNA: TGTGCCAGCAGCGTAGCGACAGACACTGAAGCTTTCTTT.

In this sample, this clone turned up a few times. The J gene is TRBJ2-7, the V gene TRBV10-3, with 8 bases identical to TRBD1. Germline V lookup: CDR1 ENHRY, CDR2 SYGVKD. The CDR3 has 15 residues. Unmatched junction bases numbered 6, after V lost 3 bases and J lost 2 bases. CDR3 nucleotide sequence: TGTGCCATCAGTGATTCCAGGGGGCTTGCCTACGAGCAGTACTTC. Translated, it gives CAISDSRGLAYEQYF.

This clone was observed once. This chain links TRBV28 with TRBJ2-1, with TRBD2 as a possible D gene (6 bases). V lost 4 bases to trimming and J lost 4 bases, with 20 bases between them. The CDR3 covers 17 residues. Germline V CDR1 and CDR2: MDHEN, SYDVKM. The CDR3 loop is CASSSALGSGAYNEQFF. In DNA, the CDR3 is TGTGCCAGCAGTTCAGCCCTCGGGAGTGGGGCGTACAATGAGCAGTTCTTC.

The chain joins TRBV11-2 to TRBJ1-2; TRBD1 matches at 7 bases. The germline V gene encodes CDR1 SGHAT and CDR2 FQNNGV. This CDR3 comprises 14 residues. V shed 2 bases, J shed 3 bases, and the junction held 3 bases outside the gene matches. Here the CDR3 DNA reads TGTGCCAGCAGCTTAAGGACAGGTGACTATGGCTACACCTTC. It encodes CASSLRTGDYGYTF. Looking up the rest from reference TRBV11-2 and TRBJ1-2 gives the full variable domain: EAGVAQSPRYKIIEKRQSVAFWCNPISGHATLYWYQQILGQGPKLLIQFQNNGVVDDSQLPKDRFSAERLKGVDSTLKIQPAKLEDSAVYLCASSLRTGDYGYTFGSGTRLTVV.

This clone was detected only a few times. The CDR3 region is CASSRSTEPTEAFF. The DNA for the CDR3 is TGCGCCAGCAGCCGATCAACGGAGCCCACTGAAGCTTTCTTT. J is TRBJ1-1 and V is TRBV4-1; D is ambiguous. This CDR3 has 14 residues. Germline values: CDR1 MGHRA, CDR2 YSYEKL. Trimming took off 4 bases at V and 4 bases at J, with 13 bases between the two ends.

The rearrangement uses TRBV6-1 and TRBJ1-6; D not resolved. Germline lookup yields CDR1 MNHNS and CDR2 SASEGT. Deletions cut 2 bases from V and 9 bases from J, with 17 bases between. The CDR3 loop spans 16 amino acids. The CDR3 is CASSERQAPLTSPLHF. As DNA, the CDR3 is TGTGCCAGCAGTGAACGCCAGGCCCCCCTGACTTCACCCCTCCACTTT.

This clone was found once. The CDR3 DNA follows: TGTGCCAGCAGCTTTGGGCAGGCCACCGTCGGAGCTTTCTTT. Translated: CASSFGQATVGAFF. This chain links TRBV5-6 with TRBJ1-1; D unresolved. This CDR3 has 14 amino acids. Per germline, CDR1 SGHDT and CDR2 YYEEEE. V lost 2 bases, J lost 10 bases, and 18 bases lay in between.

The V call is TRBV11-3, the J call TRBJ2-5; perhaps TRBD2 as D (6 bases). Trimming removed 5 bases at V and 3 bases at J, with 13 bases between. CDR1 and CDR2 from the germline V gene are SGHNT and YENEEA. This CDR3 region has 14 residues. CDR3 in amino acids: CASSASTGEETQYF. DNA for the CDR3: TGTGCCAGCAGCGCCTCAACGGGGGAAGAGACCCAGTACTTC.

The CDR3 DNA reads as TGTGCCACCAGCAGAGACCGTAACACCGGGGAGCTGTTTTTT. As protein: CATSRDRNTGELFF. The chain employs TRBV15 and TRBJ2-2; D remains unclear. The CDR3 covers 14 residues. The V end was cut by 0 bases, the J end by 2 bases, with 4 bases between. Germline V gene sequence: CDR1 LNHNV, CDR2 YYDKDF (reference sequence).

The chain links TRBV5-6 to TRBJ2-7; the D gene is possibly TRBD2 (6 bases). V dropped 3 bases and J dropped 7 bases, with 17 bases sitting between them. The CDR3 loop spans 14 amino acids. Germline V gene lookup returns CDR1 SGHDT and CDR2 YYEEEE. The CDR3 nucleotides read TGTGCCAGCAGCTGGAGACTAGGCGCTCGGGAGCAGTACTTC. Protein sequence: CASSWRLGAREQYF.

Only one count was recorded for this clone. The J gene is TRBJ2-7, the V gene TRBV18; no definite D call. CDR3 size: 14 residues. The ends were cut back, 0 bases at V and 3 bases at J, with 9 bases in the middle. Germline-derived CDR1 and CDR2 are KGHSH and LQKENI. This CDR3 reads CASSPPSQFYEQYF. Here the CDR3 DNA reads TGTGCCAGCTCACCACCGTCCCAGTTCTACGAGCAGTACTTC. Together with reference TRBV18 and TRBJ2-7, the CDR3 gives the full variable domain: NAGVMQNPRHLVRRRGQEARLRCSPMKGHSHVYWYRQLPEEGLKFMVYLQKENIIDESGMPKERFSAEFPKEGPSILRIQQVVRGDSAAYFCASSPPSQFYEQYFGPGTRLTVT.

The CDR3 nucleotides are TGTGCCAGCAGTTTGGGAGGGCCAATAAATGAGCAGTTCTTC. It is translated as CASSLGGPINEQFF. This rearrangement joins TRBV28 to TRBJ2-1; 7 bases map to TRBD2. This CDR3 region has 14 residues. CDR1 MDHEN and CDR2 SYDVKM come from the germline V gene. With 3 bases clipped from V and 7 bases from J, the junction kept 6 bases outside the gene matches. Full variable domain (missing parts from reference TRBV28 and TRBJ2-1): DVKVTQSSRYLVKRTGEKVFLECVQDMDHENMFWYRQDPGLGLRLIYFSYDVKMKEKGDIPEGYSVSREKKERFSLILESASTNQTSMYLCASSLGGPINEQFFGPGTRLTVL.

V and J are TRBV7-3 and TRBJ2-3; 7 bases align to TRBD1. V shed 5 bases and J 1 base; nucleotides not matched to a gene: 6. CDR3 length equals 15 residues. The germline CDR1 and CDR2 sequences are SGHTA and FQGTGA. The CDR3 here is CASSQRQGGTDTQYF. DNA of the CDR3: TGTGCCAGCAGCCAACGACAGGGAGGCACAGATACGCAGTATTTT. Full variable domain (rest looked up from reference TRBV7-3 and TRBJ2-3): GAGVSQTPSNKVTEKGKYVELRCDPISGHTALYWYRQSLGQGPEFLIYFQGTGAADDSGLPNDRFFAVRPEGSVSTLKIQRTERGDSAVYLCASSQRQGGTDTQYFGPGTRLTVL.

This rearrangement joins TRBV6-6 to TRBJ2-1; D is undetermined. V was cut by 10 bases and J by 0 bases, with 16 bases left in between. Germline-derived CDR1 and CDR2 are MNHNY and SVGAGI (reference sequence). CDR3 length: 15 residues. The CDR3 DNA reads TGTGCCACTTTTCGCGCCGAAACCTCCTACAATGAGCAGTTCTTC. It specifies CATFRAETSYNEQFF.

The rearrangement joins TRBV6-5 to TRBJ1-2, with D hard to call. The CDR3 contains 11 residues. CDR1 and CDR2 from the germline V gene are MNHEY and SVGAGI. Trimming left V 6 bases short and J 2 bases short, with 4 bases between. CDR3 coding DNA: TGTGCCAGCAGGAGGAACTATGGCTACACCTTC. Translating gives CASRRNYGYTF.